A selection of T cell receptor beta chains follows, all from one sample in a study of T cell changes during pregnancy in multiple sclerosis. The table came from immunoSEQ multiplex PCR; TCRdb's copy has only in-frame clones and leaves some out. This sample has 70,000 or so clones, with over 90% found just once. The sample consisted of CD4+ T cells from peripheral blood mononuclear cells, taken after pregnancy. The receptor source for this set is a female donor with multiple sclerosis, enrolled in a pregnancy study. Each CDR3 is given with its conserved first and last residue. A D gene is named only where the DNA matches it firmly. A row's size may be missing; if present it is once, few, many or a size class.

CDR3aa	CDR3nt	v_gene	abundance	j_gene	d_gene
CASSPSGPSSYTF	TGTGCCAGCAGTCCTTCAGGGCCATCTAGCTACACCTTC	TRBV6-6	.	TRBJ1-2	.
CASSLRTGMAYEQYF	TGTGCCAGCAGCTTGAGGACGGGAATGGCCTACGAGCAGTACTTC	TRBV5-5	.	TRBJ2-7	.
CASSRGASYEQYF	TGTGCCAGCAGTCGGGGGGCGTCCTACGAGCAGTACTTC	TRBV14	.	TRBJ2-7	.
CASSKTGGAGANVLTF	TGCGCCAGCAGCAAAACAGGGGGCGCCGGGGCCAACGTCCTGACTTTC	TRBV5-1	.	TRBJ2-6	TRBD1
CASSENSGGAGYGYTF	TGTGCCAGCAGTGAAAACTCAGGGGGCGCGGGCTATGGCTACACCTTC	TRBV2	.	TRBJ1-2	TRBD1
CASSPIAGIPKETQYF	TGTGCCAGCTCCCCTATAGCGGGGATTCCAAAAGAGACCCAGTACTTC	TRBV18	.	TRBJ2-5	TRBD2
CASSLAGGIYNEQFF	TGTGCCAGCAGCTTAGCGGGAGGGATTTACAATGAGCAGTTCTTC	TRBV7-3	.	TRBJ2-1	TRBD2
CASSPVQGQETQYF	TGTGCCAGCAGTCCAGTACAGGGACAGGAGACCCAGTACTTC	TRBV28	.	TRBJ2-5	TRBD1
CASSLQFGTGNTEAFF	TGTGCCAGCAGCTTGCAATTTGGGACAGGGAACACTGAAGCTTTCTTT	TRBV7-9	.	TRBJ1-1	TRBD1
CASSTRAGGDYGYTF	TGCGCCAGCAGCACCAGGGCCGGCGGGGACTATGGCTACACCTTC	TRBV5-1	once	TRBJ1-2	.
CASSLGAREKLFF	TGTGCCAGCAGTTTGGGGGCGAGAGAAAAACTGTTTTTT	TRBV6-6	.	TRBJ1-4	.
CASSLSTDTQYF	TGCGCCAGCAGTCTTTCCACAGATACGCAGTATTTT	TRBV10-2	.	TRBJ2-3	.
CASTTDRGLYTEAFF	TGTGCCAGCACCACGGACAGGGGACTCTATACTGAAGCTTTCTTT	TRBV6-1	.	TRBJ1-1	TRBD1
CASSQGGLAAYEQYF	TGTGCCAGCAGCCAGGGGGGACTAGCGGCGTACGAGCAGTACTTC	TRBV4-2	.	TRBJ2-7	TRBD2
CASSLQGVNTEAFF	TGCGCCAGCAGCTTACAGGGGGTGAACACTGAAGCTTTCTTT	TRBV5-1	.	TRBJ1-1	TRBD1
CASSLGGQLGYEQYF	TGTGCCAGCAGCTTAGGGGGACAGTTAGGCTACGAGCAGTACTTC	TRBV7-3	.	TRBJ2-7	TRBD1
CASSFLSGQVNYGYTF	TGTGCCAGCAGCTTCCTGTCGGGACAGGTTAACTATGGCTACACCTTC	TRBV5-4	.	TRBJ1-2	TRBD1
CASSQGLGQGSGNTIYF	TGCGCCAGCAGCCAAGGTCTCGGACAGGGATCCGGAAACACCATATATTTT	TRBV4-1	.	TRBJ1-3	TRBD1
CASGFPGGYGYTF	TGTGCTAGTGGTTTCCCTGGCGGCTATGGCTACACCTTC	TRBV12-5	.	TRBJ1-2	.
CASMGTLAGGETQYF	TGTGCCAGCATGGGAACTCTAGCGGGAGGAGAGACCCAGTACTTC	TRBV28	.	TRBJ2-5	TRBD2
CASSYEPYYGYTF	TGTGCCAGCAGTTACGAGCCCTACTATGGCTACACCTTC	TRBV6-6	.	TRBJ1-2	.
CASSLNRDEKLFF	TGCGCCAGCAGCCTGAACAGGGATGAAAAACTGTTTTTT	TRBV5-1	.	TRBJ1-4	.
CASSHGTAYEQYF	TGTGCCAGCAGCCACGGGACAGCTTACGAGCAGTACTTC	TRBV7-9	.	TRBJ2-7	TRBD1
CASSDPGLAANTGELFF	TGTGCCAGCAGTGACCCCGGACTAGCGGCAAACACCGGGGAGCTGTTTTTT	TRBV6-4	.	TRBJ2-2	TRBD2
CASSSTGKNTGELFF	TGCGCCAGCAGCTCGACCGGGAAGAACACCGGGGAGCTGTTTTTT	TRBV5-1	.	TRBJ2-2	.
CASSQLRTSGRAYEQYF	TGTGCCAGCAGCCAACTAAGGACTAGCGGGAGGGCGTACGAGCAGTACTTC	TRBV7-9	.	TRBJ2-7	TRBD2
CASSHFFTGARSGETNYGYTF	TGTGCCAGCTCCCACTTCTTTACAGGGGCCAGGAGTGGCGAAACTAACTATGGCTACACCTTC	TRBV18	.	TRBJ1-2	TRBD1